The T cell receptor (beta chain) under discussion was sequenced for a study of cytomegalovirus exposure and HLA in healthy donors. Study-wide findings and caveats: In a later analysis, first-cohort TCR clusters were found to tend to co-occur in the 100 to 150 validation repertoires.

Note on this clone: What it recognizes is unknown.

The protocol was immunoSEQ multiplex PCR, while the TCRdb copy is restricted to in-frame clones and leaves out a portion. The repertoire includes some 60,000 clones, 90% to 97% of them detected once, and 0.7% to 0.95% sits in the top ten. The specimen sequenced was PBMCs. This receptor was taken from a man younger than 35 in good health and CMV-seronegative.

The CDR3 sequence: CASSQRASAGGRETQYF. The DNA for the CDR3 is TGTGCCAGCAGCCAGCGGGCTAGCGCGGGAGGGAGGGAGACCCAGTACTTC. The rearrangement uses TRBV11-1 and TRBJ2-5; 9 bases agree with TRBD2. CDR3 size: 17 residues. Per the germline V gene, CDR1 is SGHAT and CDR2 is FQDESV (reference sequence). Trimming cost V 5 bases and J 5 bases; bases outside gene matches: 15. The full variable domain, rest sourced from reference TRBV11-1 and TRBJ2-5, is EAEVAQSPRYKITEKSQAVAFWCDPISGHATLYWYRQILGQGPELLVQFQDESVVDDSQLPKDRFSAERLKGVDSTLKIQPAELGDSAMYLCASSQRASAGGRETQYFGPGTRLLVL.